The present entry profiles one T cell receptor (beta chain) with its context. The CDR3 is 15 amino acids. Looked up from germline, CDR1 is MNHEY and CDR2 is SMNVEV (reference sequence). The V gene end was trimmed by 5 bases and the J gene end by 3 bases; junction bases not matched to a gene: 6. This entry comes from a study of blood T cell repertoires in COVID-19. Study overall: Samples representing acute and convalescent COVID-19 were sourced from the United States, Italy and Spain. The analysed material was cDNA or gDNA that came from T cells, B-cell-depleted T cells, or PBMCs.

How the authors handled the data: Amplified reference gene primers provided the basis for estimating nucleated cell counts. Measured with immunoSEQ multiplex PCR; TCRdb has only the in-frame clones, and not every one. Clone size and V and J calls were adopted from that table, with D and trimming inferred from the DNA. The table lists about 190,000 clones, about 85% of them singletons. The material sequenced was peripheral blood. The J gene is TRBJ1-4, the V gene TRBV27, with 7 nucleotides matching TRBD1. This sequence originates from a woman in her 30s with active or convalescent COVID-19. The CDR3 DNA reads as TGTGCCAGCAGTCCCCACAGGGGTGCTAATGAAAAACTGTTTTTT. Protein product: CASSPHRGANEKLFF.